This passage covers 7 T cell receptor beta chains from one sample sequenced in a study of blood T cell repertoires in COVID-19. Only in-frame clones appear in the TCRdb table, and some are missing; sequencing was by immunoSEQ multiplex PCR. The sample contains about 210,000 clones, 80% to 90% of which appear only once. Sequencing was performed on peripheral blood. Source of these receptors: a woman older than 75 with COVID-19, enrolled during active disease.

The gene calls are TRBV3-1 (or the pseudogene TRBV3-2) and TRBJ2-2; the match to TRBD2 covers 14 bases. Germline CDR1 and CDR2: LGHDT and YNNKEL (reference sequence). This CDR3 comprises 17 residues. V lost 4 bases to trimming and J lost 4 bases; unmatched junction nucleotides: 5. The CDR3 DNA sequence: TGTGCCAGCAGCCTTGGGACTAGCGGGGGCCTCACCGGGGAGCTGTTTTTT. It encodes CASSLGTSGGLTGELFF.

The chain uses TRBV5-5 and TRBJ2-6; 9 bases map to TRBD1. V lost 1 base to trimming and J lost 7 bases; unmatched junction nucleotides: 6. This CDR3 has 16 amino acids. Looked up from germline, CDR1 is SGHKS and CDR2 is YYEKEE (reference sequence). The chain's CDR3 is CASSLWTGEGANVLTF. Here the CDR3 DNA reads TGTGCCAGCAGCTTGTGGACAGGGGAAGGAGCCAACGTCCTGACTTTC. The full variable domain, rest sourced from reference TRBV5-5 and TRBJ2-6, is DAGVTQSPTHLIKTRGQQVTLRCSPISGHKSVSWYQQVLGQGPQFIFQYYEKEERGRGNFPDRFSARQFPNYSSELNVNALLLGDSALYLCASSLWTGEGANVLTFGAGSRLTVL.

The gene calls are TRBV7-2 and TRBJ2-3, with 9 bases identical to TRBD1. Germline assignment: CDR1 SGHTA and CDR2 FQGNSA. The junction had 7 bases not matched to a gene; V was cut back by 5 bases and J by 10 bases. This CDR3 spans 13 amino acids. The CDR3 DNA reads TGTGCCAGCAGCCGGACAGGGGATCCTCCGCAGTATTTT. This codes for CASSRTGDPPQYF.

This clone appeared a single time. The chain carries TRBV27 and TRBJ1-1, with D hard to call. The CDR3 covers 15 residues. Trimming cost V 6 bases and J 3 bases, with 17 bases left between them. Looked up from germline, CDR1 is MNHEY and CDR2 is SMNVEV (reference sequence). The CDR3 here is CASRGEGRGHTEAFF. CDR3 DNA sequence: TGTGCCAGCAGGGGAGAGGGCCGCGGGCACACTGAAGCTTTCTTT.

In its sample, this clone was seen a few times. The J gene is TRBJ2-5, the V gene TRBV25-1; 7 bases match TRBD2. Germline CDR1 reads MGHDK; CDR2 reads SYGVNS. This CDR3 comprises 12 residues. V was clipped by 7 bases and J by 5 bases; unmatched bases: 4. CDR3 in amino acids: CASTAGGETQYF. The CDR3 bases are TGTGCCAGCACCGCCGGGGGGGAGACCCAGTACTTC.

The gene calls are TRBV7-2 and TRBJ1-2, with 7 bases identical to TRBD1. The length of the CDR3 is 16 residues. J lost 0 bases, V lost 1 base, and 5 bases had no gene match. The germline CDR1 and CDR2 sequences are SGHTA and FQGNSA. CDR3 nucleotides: TGTGCCAGCAGCTTAGGACAGGGCATGACTAACTATGGCTACACCTTC. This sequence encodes CASSLGQGMTNYGYTF.

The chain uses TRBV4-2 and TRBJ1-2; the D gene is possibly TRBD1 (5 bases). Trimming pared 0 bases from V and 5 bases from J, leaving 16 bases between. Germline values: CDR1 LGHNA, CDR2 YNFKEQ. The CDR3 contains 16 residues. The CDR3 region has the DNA TGTGCCAGCAGCCAAGACGTGGCAGGGCTCCGGTATGGCTACACCTTC. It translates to CASSQDVAGLRYGYTF.